The next 10 T cell receptor beta chains were all read from a single sample in a study of blood T cell repertoires in COVID-19. Measured with immunoSEQ multiplex PCR; TCRdb has only the in-frame clones, and not every one. Here the sample spans around 300,000 clones, around four fifths being singletons. The specimen was peripheral blood. The source is a woman between 50 and 59 years old who had recovered from COVID-19.

The CDR3 sequence is CASSLLTSYEQYF. DNA for the CDR3: TGTGCCAGCAGCTTGCTAACTTCCTACGAGCAGTACTTC. This chain uses TRBV7-7 with TRBJ2-7, with no clear D. CDR3 length equals 13 residues. Trimming stripped 3 bases from V and 1 base from J, with 7 bases between. Germline V CDR1 and CDR2: SSHAT, FNYEAQ (reference sequence). The full variable domain, with the rest looked up from reference TRBV7-7 and TRBJ2-7, is GAGVSQSPRYKVTKRGQDVTLRCDPISSHATLYWYQQALGQGPEFLTYFNYEAQPDKSGLPSDRFSAERPEGSISTLTIQRTEQRDSAMYRCASSLLTSYEQYFGPGTRLTVT.

This clone was observed a single time. The CDR3 DNA reads TGTGCCAGCTCACCCAGGACAGGGGCCTACGAGCAGTACTTC. Translation: CASSPRTGAYEQYF. The chain combines TRBV18 with TRBJ2-7; 9 nucleotides align to TRBD1. The V and J ends lost 3 bases and 2 bases, in that order; junction bases with no gene match: 2. The CDR3 totals 14 residues. Germline V gives CDR1 KGHSH, CDR2 LQKENI.

The chain joins TRBV7-9 to TRBJ2-2, with 9 positions matching TRBD2. The CDR3 has 19 residues. The ends lost 5 bases at V and 3 bases at J; junction bases unmatched: 16. Germline CDR1 reads SEHNR; CDR2 reads FQNEAQ (reference sequence). The CDR3 spells CASSPRGAGGIVDTGELFF. CDR3 DNA: TGTGCCAGCAGCCCCCGGGGCGCGGGGGGGATCGTGGACACCGGGGAGCTGTTTTTT.

V and J are TRBV5-5 and TRBJ1-2; D is undetermined. V was trimmed by 3 bases and J by 0 bases, leaving 15 bases between them. CDR3 length equals 16 residues. Germline V gene data show CDR1 as SGHKS and CDR2 as YYEKEE (reference sequence). The CDR3 spells CASSSRVSEANYGYTF. The CDR3 DNA reads as TGTGCCAGCAGCTCCCGGGTCTCGGAGGCTAACTATGGCTACACCTTC.

The chain employs TRBV5-5 and TRBJ2-7; 9 bases fit TRBD1. This CDR3 is built from 15 residues. Per germline, CDR1 SGHKS and CDR2 YYEKEE (reference sequence). V lost 4 bases, J lost 3 bases, and 8 bases stayed unmatched. The CDR3 loop reads CASSRTGDNIYEQYF. The DNA for the CDR3 is TGTGCCAGCAGCCGGACAGGGGACAATATCTACGAGCAGTACTTC.

This rearrangement joins TRBV21-1 to TRBJ2-6; TRBD1, the table's D call, was not compared with the DNA. TRBV21-1 is assigned pseudogene status. The CDR3 covers 19 residues. The CDR3 sequence: CASRSRLGSGESGANVLTF. As DNA, the CDR3 is TGTGCCAGCAGATCTCGGTTAGGCTCAGGGGAGTCGGGGGCCAACGTCCTGACTTTC.

This clone has just one count. Other DNA sequences within the sample encode an identical CDR3. V usage is TRBV28 and J usage is TRBJ2-1; perhaps TRBD1 as D (7 bases). CDR3 length: 15 residues. The V and J ends lost 2 bases and 1 base respectively, with 9 bases between them. Germline CDR1 reads MDHEN; CDR2 reads SYDVKM. This CDR3 is CASSLQGGSYNEQFF. The CDR3 coding sequence is TGTGCCAGCAGTTTACAGGGGGGATCCTACAATGAGCAGTTCTTC.

The chain is built from TRBV5-1 and TRBJ2-7; no clear D gene. The germline V and J ends were trimmed by 4 bases and 5 bases, with 10 bases remaining between them. CDR3 length: 12 residues. Germline CDR1 reads SGHRS; CDR2 reads YFSETQ. The CDR3 loop is CASSPDTDEQYF. Written as DNA, the CDR3 is TGCGCCAGCAGCCCCGACACCGACGAGCAGTACTTC. The full variable domain, in which reference TRBV5-1 and TRBJ2-7 provide the parts outside the CDR3, is KAGVTQTPRYLIKTRGQQVTLSCSPISGHRSVSWYQQTPGQGLQFLFEYFSETQRNKGNFPGRFSGRQFSNSRSEMNVSTLELGDSALYLCASSPDTDEQYFGPGTRLTVT.

The V gene is TRBV9, the J gene TRBJ2-3; D is undetermined. This CDR3 region has 12 residues. V gave up 0 bases and J gave up 6 bases, with 5 bases separating them. Germline CDR1 reads SGDLS; CDR2 reads YYNGEE. The CDR3 loop is CASSVARDTQYF. CDR3 bases: TGTGCCAGCAGCGTAGCGCGGGATACGCAGTATTTT.

This clone was seen a few times. Written as DNA, the CDR3 is TGCGCCAGCAGCTGGACAGGGGCTCAGCCCCAGCATTTT. Encoded protein: CASSWTGAQPQHF. The V and J genes are TRBV5-1 and TRBJ1-5; 9 bases line up with TRBD1. Germline loops: CDR1 SGHRS, CDR2 YFSETQ. Losses at the gene ends were 3 bases for V and 6 bases for J; bases not matched to a gene: 1. CDR3 size: 13 residues.